The source of this T cell receptor beta chain is a study of PD-1 blockade in mismatch repair-deficient tumors. The method was immunoSEQ multiplex PCR; TCRdb's version includes in-frame clones alone and lacks a portion of them. This table holds fewer than 10,000 clones, more than 70% found once. Study-level findings and limits: Tumor-resident clones, often absent from pretreatment blood, expanded after pembrolizumab and then contracted.

This clone was picked up one time. Its target is not known. Source: PBMCs, taken approximately 48 weeks after starting pembrolizumab. The TCR sequence derives from an adult with mismatch repair-deficient cancer.

The CDR3 spells CASSLGPSGRSSYEQYF. The DNA of the CDR3 is TGTGCCAGCAGCTTAGGACCTAGCGGGAGGAGCTCCTACGAGCAGTACTTC. The chain is built from TRBV7-3 and TRBJ2-7; TRBD2 aligns across 11 bases. With V trimmed by 2 bases and J by 0 bases, 6 bases remained unmatched. Per the germline V gene, CDR1 is SGHTA and CDR2 is FQGTGA. The CDR3 extends over 17 amino acids.